This TCR beta chain was sequenced during a study of shared clonotypes between healthy human individuals. Positively selected for CCR7, the CD45RO-negative cells used as naive CD8 cells excluded terminally differentiated effector memory CD45RA+ cells. Using immunoSEQ multiplex PCR, the repertoire was profiled, and TCRdb retains in-frame clones only, with some absent. Of over 2 million clones listed, about 95% are singletons. Germline V lookup: CDR1 ENHRY, CDR2 SYGVKD. V trimming: 3 bases; J trimming: 5 bases; junction bases outside the gene matches: 8. The CDR3 is 16 amino acids. The V gene is TRBV10-3, the J gene TRBJ1-1, with 11 positions matching TRBD1. The TCR originated in a man aged 18 to 30 in good health. The source material was naive CD8+ T cells sorted from blood. DNA for the CDR3: TGTGCCATCAGTGATAGGACAGGGGGCCGGGGGACTGAAGCTTTCTTT. Amino acids: CAISDRTGGRGTEAFF.